This is a list of T cell receptor beta chains from one sample in a study of OX40 agonist ivuxolimab in advanced cancers. TCRdb keeps only in-frame clones here, not all; method: immunoSEQ multiplex PCR. Of just under 85,000 clones in the sample, 70% to 85% were seen once. Sequenced material: CD4+ or CD8+ T cells sorted from blood, taken in a trial of the OX40 agonist ivuxolimab. The origin of the receptors is an adult with an advanced solid tumor such as melanoma, head and neck, liver or kidney cancer. Both conserved end residues are part of each CDR3. The D gene is left open where the match is weak. A clone size is listed for some rows: how often the clone was seen (once, few, many), or a class if it is expanded.

d_call | j_call | v_call | clone_size | cdr3_nt | cdr3_aa
. | TRBJ1-2 | TRBV21-1 | . | TGTGCCAGCAGCTCACCTTACAGGGTTGGGTGTGTCATTCTCTATGGCTACACCTTC | CASSSPYRVGCVILYGYTF
. | TRBJ2-7 | TRBV7-2 | . | TGTGCCAGCAGCTTAGTGGCAGGGGAGCAGTACTTC | CASSLVAGEQYF
TRBD1 | TRBJ1-2 | TRBV6-1 | . | TGTGCCAGCAGTGGGCAGGACAGGGGAGACTATGGCTACACCTTC | CASSGQDRGDYGYTF
TRBD1 | TRBJ2-5 | TRBV6-5 | . | TGTGCCAGCAGTTCTCCCGGGACAGCAAACCAAGAGACCCAGTACTTC | CASSSPGTANQETQYF
TRBD2 | TRBJ2-1 | TRBV14 | . | TGTGCCAGCAGCCCGAGGACTAGCCTATACAATGAGCAGTTCTTC | CASSPRTSLYNEQFF
. | TRBJ1-2 | TRBV9 | . | TGTGCCAGCAGCGTAGAAGCTGATCCCTATGGCTACACCTTC | CASSVEADPYGYTF
. | TRBJ1-1 | TRBV18 | . | TGTGCCAGCCGGACAGCTGAGAACACTGAAGCTTTCTTT | CASRTAENTEAFF
. | TRBJ2-3 | TRBV6-5 | . | TGTGCCAGCAGTTACTTCGCCTCAGATACGCAGTATTTT | CASSYFASDTQYF
. | TRBJ2-2 | TRBV7-9 | . | TGTGCCAGCAGCTTTATTGGGGGCCAGAACACCGGGGAGCTGTTTTTT | CASSFIGGQNTGELFF
. | TRBJ1-6 | TRBV6-5 | . | TGTGCCAGCAGATCCGACAGGTACTCACCCCTCCACTTT | CASRSDRYSPLHF
. | TRBJ1-4 | TRBV5-6 | . | TGTGCCAGCAGCCTGTCGCAGGGTGCGGCGATCGGAAAACTGTTTTTT | CASSLSQGAAIGKLFF
. | TRBJ1-5 | TRBV7-8 | . | TGTGCCAGCAGCCCGGTTCGGGAGGATCAGCCCCAGCATTTT | CASSPVREDQPQHF
. | TRBJ2-1 | TRBV19 | . | TGTGCCAGTATGGAGGGGCCCTACAGTTTCTCCTACAATGAGCAGTTCTTC | CASMEGPYSFSYNEQFF
TRBD1 | TRBJ2-7 | TRBV6-5 | few | TGTGCCAGCAGCCGCACCGGGACAGGGTTCGACGAGCAGTACTTC | CASSRTGTGFDEQYF
TRBD2 | TRBJ2-1 | TRBV6-6 | once | TGTGCCAGCAGTTACCGGACTAGCGGCTCATACAATGAGCAGTTCTTC | CASSYRTSGSYNEQFF
. | TRBJ1-5 | TRBV6-1 | few | TGTGCCAGCAGGTGGGAGGGGAATCAGCCCCAGCATTTT | CASRWEGNQPQHF
TRBD2 | TRBJ2-7 | TRBV7-2 | . | TGTGCCAGCAGCCCAAACAATAGAGGACTAGCGGGAGAATCGGGCGAGCAGTACTTC | CASSPNNRGLAGESGEQYF
. | TRBJ1-3 | TRBV27 | . | TGTGCCAGTAAGAACAGTTATGGAAACACCATATATTTT | CASKNSYGNTIYF
. | TRBJ1-1 | TRBV9 | . | TGTGCCAGCAGCACGACAGGGAACACTGAAGCTTTCTTT | CASSTTGNTEAFF
. | TRBJ2-7 | TRBV2 | few | TGTGCCAGCAGTGAAGGCGAGACAAGGGAGCAGTACTTC | CASSEGETREQYF
. | TRBJ2-4 | TRBV5-8 | . | TGTGCCAGCAGACCTGCCAGGTCGAATCAGTACTTC | CASRPARSNQYF
. | TRBJ1-5 | TRBV30 | . | TGTGCCTGGAGTGAAGGGGTTGATCAGCCCCAGCATTTT | CAWSEGVDQPQHF